The sequence of this TCR beta chain was determined in a study of blood T cell repertoires in COVID-19. Study-level background: The analysed material was cDNA or gDNA that came from T cells, B-cell-depleted T cells, or PBMCs.

Recruited during active infection, patients (from Seattle) were subsequently followed longitudinally. The authors' processing: Amplification from reference gene primers served as the basis for estimated nucleated cell counts. Clones were sequenced by immunoSEQ multiplex PCR, and TCRdb holds only the in-frame ones, with some missing. V and J calls and clone size come straight from that table; D and trimming were deduced from the DNA. The profile shows approximately 500,000 clones, about 88% of them singletons. V dropped 2 bases and J dropped 3; count of bases not matched to a gene: 2. This CDR3 region has 15 residues. The germline V gene has CDR1 SGHRS and CDR2 YFSETQ.

V gene TRBV5-1 combines with J gene TRBJ2-1, with TRBD2 matching over 10 bases. Sequenced material: peripheral blood. This receptor was identified in a man aged 18 to 35 with COVID-19, enrolled during active disease. The CDR3 protein is CASSFGLADYNEQFF. As DNA, the CDR3 is TGCGCCAGCAGCTTTGGACTAGCGGACTACAATGAGCAGTTCTTC.